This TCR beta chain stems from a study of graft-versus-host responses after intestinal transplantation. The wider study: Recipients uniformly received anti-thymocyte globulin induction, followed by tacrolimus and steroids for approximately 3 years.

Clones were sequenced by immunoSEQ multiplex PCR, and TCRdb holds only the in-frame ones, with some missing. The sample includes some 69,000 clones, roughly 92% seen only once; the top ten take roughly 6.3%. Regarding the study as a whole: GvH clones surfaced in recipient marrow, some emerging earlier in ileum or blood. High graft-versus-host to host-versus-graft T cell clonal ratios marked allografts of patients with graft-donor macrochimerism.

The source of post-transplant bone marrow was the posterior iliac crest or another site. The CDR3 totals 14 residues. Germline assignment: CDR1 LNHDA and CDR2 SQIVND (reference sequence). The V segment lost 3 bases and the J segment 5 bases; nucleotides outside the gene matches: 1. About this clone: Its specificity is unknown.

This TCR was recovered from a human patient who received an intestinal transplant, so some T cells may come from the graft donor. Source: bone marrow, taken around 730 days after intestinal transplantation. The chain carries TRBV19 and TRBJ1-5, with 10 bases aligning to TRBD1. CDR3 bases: TGTGCCAGTAGTATGGACAGGGGGGATCAGCCCCAGCATTTT. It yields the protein CASSMDRGDQPQHF.